Many counts were recorded for the clone carrying this T cell receptor beta chain. The antigen is undetermined. Germline V lookup: CDR1 SGDLS, CDR2 YYNGEE. There are 14 residues in the CDR3. V was cut by 4 bases and J by 2 bases, with 13 bases left in between. These data come from a study of blood T cells in healthy people across ages. Primed by a sample-barcoded 5' primer and a J-beta primer mix, a second PCR proceeded for roughly 7 to 11 cycles. TCRdb analysed the 5' RACE reads with MiXCR anew, one entry per CDR3 protein. The sample shows under 2 million distinct CDR3 sequences, 34% of them seen only once. Findings of the study overall: Changes in expanded clonotypes were possibly confounded, as the CMV status of donors was unknown.

The rearrangement uses TRBV9 and TRBJ2-7; D is possibly TRBD2 (5 bases). This TCR was sampled from a woman in her 30s in good health. Sequenced: blood. The CDR3 sequence is CASSPDSLTYEQYF. DNA of the CDR3: TGTGCCAGCAGCCCGGACTCTCTCACCTACGAGCAGTACTTC.